This T cell receptor (beta chain) was obtained from a study of T-cell reconstitution after alpha-beta-depleted transplantation in children. TCRbeta library construction was performed incorporating unique molecular identifiers. MiXCR was run by TCRdb on the PCR reads, yielding one entry per CDR3 protein. In the table there are 330,000 or so distinct CDR3 sequences, 9% to 12% of which are singletons. V shed 2 bases and J shed 3 bases, with 8 bases lying between them. This CDR3 has 14 amino acids. J is TRBJ2-1 and V is TRBV12-3 or TRBV12-4; D may be TRBD2 (5 bases). Sequenced here: PBMCs from the stem cell graft donor, sampled from the stem cell graft. The TCR sequence derives from a human donor who donated a stem cell graft to a child with acute lymphoblastic leukemia. CDR3 in amino acids: CASSLLGIYNEQFF. As DNA, the CDR3 is TGTGCCAGCAGTTTACTCGGGATCTACAATGAGCAGTTCTTC.